This TCR beta chain was captured by sequencing in a study of metastatic and nonmetastatic thyroid tumors. Whole-study context: The study looked at repertoires side by side in blood and in tumor or nodule tissue from malignant and benign thyroid patients.

Ahead of thyroid surgery, no patient had received treatment of any kind. Original processing notes: Between-group CDR3 differences, defined by clinicopathological status, yielded a distant-metastasis classifier for papillary thyroid cancer. TCRdb re-called clones from the PCR reads using MiXCR. TCRdb's processing, not the authors' own work, is the source of the V and J calls. The sample yields roughly 7,300 clones, approximately 29% seen once. Concerning this clone: The antigen is unknown.

Whole-study findings and limits: Relative to benign nodules, malignant thyroid tumors were reportedly characterized by significantly elevated TCR beta diversity in blood and tumor.

Between the trimmed V and J ends, which lost 6 bases and 1 base, there was a span of 9 bases. The CDR3 has 13 amino acids. The sample consisted of tumor tissue. The receptor's source is a female donor with papillary thyroid cancer or a benign thyroid nodule (not recorded which). Some clones in this sample may be carry-over from other donors' samples. The rearrangement links TRBV12-3 or TRBV12-4 to TRBJ1-1; D uncertain. CDR3: CASSKRPNTEAFF. CDR3 nucleotide sequence: TGTGCCAGCAGCAAACGCCCGAACACTGAAGCTTTCTTT.